The rows below give T cell receptor beta chains drawn from one sample of a study of cytomegalovirus exposure and HLA in healthy donors. The data were produced by immunoSEQ multiplex PCR, yet TCRdb's version contains in-frame clones alone and is incomplete. Of around 180,000 clones in the sample, around 81% were seen once. The sample comprised PBMCs. The receptors originated from a middle-aged man in good health and CMV-seronegative. Both conserved end residues are trimmed from each CDR3.

cdr3_length: 13; j_call: TRBJ2-1; v_call: TRBV30; cdr3_aa: AWMTSGRVDNEQF
cdr3_length: 11; j_call: TRBJ2-4; v_call: TRBV9; cdr3_aa: ASSPPGGNIQY
cdr3_length: 14; j_call: TRBJ2-1; v_call: TRBV9; cdr3_aa: ASSLSTGGLVNEQF
cdr3_length: 12; j_call: TRBJ1-1; v_call: TRBV9; cdr3_aa: ASSVVQLNTEAF
cdr3_length: 14; j_call: TRBJ2-5; v_call: TRBV4-3; cdr3_aa: ASSQEGVGGGETQY
cdr3_length: 13; j_call: TRBJ2-5; v_call: TRBV5-4; cdr3_aa: ASSLGTSGQETQY
cdr3_length: 10; j_call: TRBJ1-1; v_call: TRBV27; cdr3_aa: ASRDRWTEAF
cdr3_length: 11; j_call: TRBJ1-2; v_call: TRBV7-9; cdr3_aa: ASSMTTGDGYT
cdr3_length: 12; j_call: TRBJ1-2; v_call: TRBV7-9; cdr3_aa: ASSLGQGALGYT
cdr3_length: 14; j_call: TRBJ2-1; v_call: TRBV5-4; cdr3_aa: ASSNPTSGRASEQF
cdr3_length: 14; j_call: TRBJ2-7; v_call: TRBV6-6; cdr3_aa: ASSYSPLRQSYEQY
cdr3_length: 14; j_call: TRBJ2-5; v_call: TRBV7-9; cdr3_aa: ASRELTGGVRETQY
cdr3_length: 13; j_call: TRBJ2-7; v_call: TRBV11-3; cdr3_aa: ASSSGGLARHEQY
cdr3_length: 14; j_call: TRBJ2-1; v_call: TRBV4-3; cdr3_aa: ASSQSRAPGVNEQF
cdr3_length: 14; j_call: TRBJ2-3; v_call: TRBV12-5; cdr3_aa: ASGLGPTGGTDTQY
cdr3_length: 11; j_call: TRBJ2-2; v_call: TRBV4-3; cdr3_aa: ASSQDASGELF
cdr3_length: 9; j_call: TRBJ1-3; v_call: TRBV6-5; cdr3_aa: ASSDRITVH
cdr3_length: 12; j_call: TRBJ2-7; v_call: TRBV27; cdr3_aa: ASSTDTDNYEQY
cdr3_length: 13; j_call: TRBJ2-1; v_call: TRBV5-1; cdr3_aa: ASSWGTGRGGEQF
cdr3_length: 10; j_call: TRBJ2-5; v_call: TRBV2; cdr3_aa: ASSGAGETQY
cdr3_length: 12; j_call: TRBJ2-7; v_call: TRBV6-5; cdr3_aa: ASSPGTKKHEQY
cdr3_length: 12; j_call: TRBJ2-7; v_call: TRBV7-9; cdr3_aa: ASSPTTGLYEQY
cdr3_length: 15; j_call: TRBJ1-1; v_call: TRBV19; cdr3_aa: ASVSSTSRGKNTEAF
cdr3_length: 13; j_call: TRBJ2-5; v_call: TRBV18; cdr3_aa: ASSPQGQGKETQY
cdr3_length: 14; j_call: TRBJ2-1; v_call: TRBV5-1; cdr3_aa: ASSLHSAGRVYEQF
cdr3_length: 14; j_call: TRBJ1-1; v_call: TRBV11-3; cdr3_aa: ASSDRPRGRGAEAF
cdr3_length: 12; j_call: TRBJ2-1; v_call: TRBV27; cdr3_aa: ASSFLAGGHEQF
cdr3_length: 15; j_call: TRBJ2-7; v_call: TRBV7-7; cdr3_aa: ASSPGTGTGGNYEQY
cdr3_length: 11; j_call: TRBJ2-1; v_call: TRBV4-1; cdr3_aa: ASSPGVMNEQF
cdr3_length: 12; j_call: TRBJ1-1; v_call: TRBV11-2; cdr3_aa: ASRPTGGITEAF
cdr3_length: 16; j_call: TRBJ2-3; v_call: TRBV5-1; cdr3_aa: ASSLGTGGRSGTDTQY
cdr3_length: 12; j_call: TRBJ1-5; v_call: TRBV9; cdr3_aa: ASSAGTGNQPQH
cdr3_length: 14; j_call: TRBJ1-4; v_call: TRBV10-2; cdr3_aa: ASRSSSGGRGEKLF
cdr3_length: 13; j_call: TRBJ2-2; v_call: TRBV9; cdr3_aa: ASSLTTGGTGELF
cdr3_length: 12; j_call: TRBJ1-1; v_call: TRBV7-9; cdr3_aa: ASSWGQRDTEAF
cdr3_length: 13; j_call: TRBJ2-1; v_call: TRBV1; cdr3_aa: TSSLASGGDNEQF
cdr3_length: 12; j_call: TRBJ2-5; v_call: TRBV6-5; cdr3_aa: ASIAGGAGETQY
cdr3_length: 10; j_call: TRBJ1-1; v_call: TRBV5-4; cdr3_aa: ASGQGNTEAF
cdr3_length: 11; j_call: TRBJ2-7; v_call: TRBV6-5; cdr3_aa: ASSYRTGVEQY
cdr3_length: 13; j_call: TRBJ1-2; v_call: TRBV7-2; cdr3_aa: ASSLVGRGNYGYT
cdr3_length: 13; j_call: TRBJ2-1; v_call: TRBV18; cdr3_aa: ASSPTSGSSHEQF
cdr3_length: 14; j_call: TRBJ2-5; v_call: TRBV11-2; cdr3_aa: ASSLGVLPPTETQY
cdr3_length: 13; j_call: TRBJ2-2; v_call: TRBV9; cdr3_aa: ASSPGLADTGELF
cdr3_length: 14; j_call: TRBJ1-2; v_call: TRBV6-5; cdr3_aa: ASSYEGAALQYGYT
cdr3_length: 11; j_call: TRBJ1-4; v_call: TRBV30; cdr3_aa: AWSYRDNEKLF
cdr3_length: 14; j_call: TRBJ1-6; v_call: TRBV7-9; cdr3_aa: ASSNSDRGHNSPLH
cdr3_length: 14; j_call: TRBJ1-3; v_call: TRBV9; cdr3_aa: ASSQGHPSSGNTIY
cdr3_length: 11; j_call: TRBJ2-7; v_call: TRBV2; cdr3_aa: ASLDRGSYEQY
cdr3_length: 9; j_call: TRBJ2-4; v_call: TRBV30; cdr3_aa: AWSVGGIQY
cdr3_length: 10; j_call: TRBJ2-1; v_call: TRBV5-1; cdr3_aa: ASSLNGNEQF
cdr3_length: 10; j_call: TRBJ2-2; v_call: TRBV30; cdr3_aa: AWSKGDGELF
cdr3_length: 11; j_call: TRBJ2-7; v_call: TRBV7-8; cdr3_aa: ASSFQGSYEQY
cdr3_length: 13; j_call: TRBJ2-5; v_call: TRBV5-6; cdr3_aa: ASSSAQGLTETQY
cdr3_length: 14; j_call: TRBJ2-3; v_call: TRBV18; cdr3_aa: ASSPFPGEGADTQY
cdr3_length: 12; j_call: TRBJ2-1; v_call: TRBV9; cdr3_aa: ASSGSGHYNEQF